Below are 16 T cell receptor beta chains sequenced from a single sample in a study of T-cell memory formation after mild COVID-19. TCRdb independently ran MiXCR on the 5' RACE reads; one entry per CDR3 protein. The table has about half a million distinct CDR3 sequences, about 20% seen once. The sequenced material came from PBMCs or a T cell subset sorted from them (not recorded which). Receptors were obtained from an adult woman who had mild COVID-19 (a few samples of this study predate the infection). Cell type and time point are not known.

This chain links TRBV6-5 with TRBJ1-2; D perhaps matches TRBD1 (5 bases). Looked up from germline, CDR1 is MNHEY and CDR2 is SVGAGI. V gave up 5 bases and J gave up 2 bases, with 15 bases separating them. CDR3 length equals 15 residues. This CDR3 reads CASSGGDPANYGYTF. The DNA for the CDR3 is TGTGCCAGCAGTGGGGGGGACCCGGCGAACTATGGCTACACCTTC.

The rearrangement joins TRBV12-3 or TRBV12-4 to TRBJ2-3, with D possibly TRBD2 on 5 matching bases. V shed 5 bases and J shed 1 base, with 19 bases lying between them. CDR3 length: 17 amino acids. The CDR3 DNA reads TGTGCCAGCAGTCCCCCCCGTGGCGGGTACGGCACAGATACGCAGTATTTT. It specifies CASSPPRGGYGTDTQYF.

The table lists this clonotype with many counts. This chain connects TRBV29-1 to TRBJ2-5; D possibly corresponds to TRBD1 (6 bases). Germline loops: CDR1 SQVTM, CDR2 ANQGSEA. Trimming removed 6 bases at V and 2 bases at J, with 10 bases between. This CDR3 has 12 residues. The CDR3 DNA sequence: TGCAGCGTCTACGGGACACAAGAGACCCAGTACTTC. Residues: CSVYGTQETQYF.

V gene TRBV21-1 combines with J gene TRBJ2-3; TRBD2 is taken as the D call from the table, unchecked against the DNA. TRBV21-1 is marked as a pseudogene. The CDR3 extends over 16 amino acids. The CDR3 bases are TGTGCCAGCAGCAACGGTAAAAGCGGGAGCACAGATACGCAGTATTTT. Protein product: CASSNGKSGSTDTQYF.

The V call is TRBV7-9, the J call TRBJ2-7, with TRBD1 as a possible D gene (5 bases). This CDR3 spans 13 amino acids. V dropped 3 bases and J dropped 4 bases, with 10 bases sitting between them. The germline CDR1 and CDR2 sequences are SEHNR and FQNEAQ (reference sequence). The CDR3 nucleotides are TGTGCCAGCAGCTTCCCAGGGTTATACGAGCAGTACTTC. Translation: CASSFPGLYEQYF.

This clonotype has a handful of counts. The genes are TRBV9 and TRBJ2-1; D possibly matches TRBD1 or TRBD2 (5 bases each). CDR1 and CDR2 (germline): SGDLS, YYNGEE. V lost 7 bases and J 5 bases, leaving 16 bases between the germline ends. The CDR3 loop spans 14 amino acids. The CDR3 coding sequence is TGTGCCAGCGCCCCGGGGACGACAAACAATGAGCAGTTCTTC. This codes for CASAPGTTNNEQFF.

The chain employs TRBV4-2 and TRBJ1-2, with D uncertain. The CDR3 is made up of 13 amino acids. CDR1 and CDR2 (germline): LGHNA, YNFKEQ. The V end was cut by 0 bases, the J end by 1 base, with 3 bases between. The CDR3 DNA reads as TGTGCCAGCAGCCAAGAACGTAACTATGGCTACACCTTC. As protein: CASSQERNYGYTF.

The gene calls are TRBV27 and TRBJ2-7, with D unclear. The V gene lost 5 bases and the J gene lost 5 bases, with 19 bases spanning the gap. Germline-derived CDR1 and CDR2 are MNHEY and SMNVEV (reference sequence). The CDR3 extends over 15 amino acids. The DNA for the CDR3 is TGTGCCAGCAGTCCCCATCCTAGGACGGTACACGAGCAGTACTTC. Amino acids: CASSPHPRTVHEQYF.

CDR3 in amino acids: CASSRAAVNTEAFF. The CDR3 DNA sequence: TGTGCCAGCAGTCGGGCCGCAGTGAACACTGAAGCTTTCTTT. This rearrangement joins TRBV6-6 to TRBJ1-1; unclear D gene. The CDR3 loop spans 14 amino acids. The ends were cut back, 5 bases at V and 0 bases at J, with 10 bases in the middle. The germline V gene has CDR1 MNHNY and CDR2 SVGAGI (reference sequence).

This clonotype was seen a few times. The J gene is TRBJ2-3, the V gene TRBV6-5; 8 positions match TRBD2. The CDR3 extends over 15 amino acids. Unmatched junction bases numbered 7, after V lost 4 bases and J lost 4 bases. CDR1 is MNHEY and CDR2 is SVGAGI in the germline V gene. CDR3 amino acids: CASSSTTSVSDTQYF. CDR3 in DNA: TGTGCCAGCAGTTCTACGACTAGCGTCTCAGATACGCAGTATTTT.

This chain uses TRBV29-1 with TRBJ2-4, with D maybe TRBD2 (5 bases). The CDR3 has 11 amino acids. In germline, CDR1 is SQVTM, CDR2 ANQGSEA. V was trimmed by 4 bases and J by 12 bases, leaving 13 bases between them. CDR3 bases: TGCAGCGTTGTAATCGCACGGGGTCAGTACTTC. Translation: CSVVIARGQYF.

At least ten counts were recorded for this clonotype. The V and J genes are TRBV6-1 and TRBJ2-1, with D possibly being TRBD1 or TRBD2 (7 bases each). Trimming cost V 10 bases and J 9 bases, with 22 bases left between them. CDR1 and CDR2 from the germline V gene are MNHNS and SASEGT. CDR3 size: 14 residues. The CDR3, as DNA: TGTGCCACCTACCGGGACAGAGGGGGGGGTGAGCAGTTCTTC. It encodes CATYRDRGGGEQFF.

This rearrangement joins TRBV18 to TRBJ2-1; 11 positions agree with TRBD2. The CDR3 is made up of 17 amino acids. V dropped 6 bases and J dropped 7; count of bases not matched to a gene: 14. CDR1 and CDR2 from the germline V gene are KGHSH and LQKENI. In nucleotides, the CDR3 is TGTGCCAGCTCCCCAAAGATTAGCGGGAGGGCCGCGAATGAGCAGTTCTTC. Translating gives CASSPKISGRAANEQFF.

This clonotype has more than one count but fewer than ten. This chain's CDR3 is CASRRDRGQDTQYF. DNA of the CDR3: TGTGCCAGCAGACGGGACAGGGGGCAAGATACGCAGTATTTT. The chain has TRBV3-1 and TRBJ2-3, with 12 nucleotides matching TRBD1. Trimming at V came to 6 bases and at J to 5 bases, leaving 3 bases not matched to a gene. In germline, CDR1 is LGHDT, CDR2 YNNKEL (reference sequence). CDR3 length equals 14 residues.

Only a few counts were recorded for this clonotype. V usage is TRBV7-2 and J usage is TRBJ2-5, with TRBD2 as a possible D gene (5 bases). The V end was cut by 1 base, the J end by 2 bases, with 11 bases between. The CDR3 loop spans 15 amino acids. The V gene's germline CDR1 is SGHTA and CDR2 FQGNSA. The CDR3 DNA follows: TGTGCCAGCAGCTTAGTGGCGACTATACAAGAGACCCAGTACTTC. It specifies CASSLVATIQETQYF.

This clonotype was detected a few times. CDR3 nucleotides: TGTGCCAGCTCACCTGGGACGGATCAGCAGCAGTTCTTC. It is translated as CASSPGTDQQQFF. The rearrangement uses TRBV18 and TRBJ2-1; perhaps D is TRBD1 or TRBD2 (5 bases each). Germline loops: CDR1 KGHSH, CDR2 LQKENI. The CDR3 totals 13 residues. The V end lost 3 bases, the J end lost 11 bases, and 14 bases lay between the germline ends.